One sample yielded the 26 T cell receptor beta chains listed below, sequenced in a study of blood T cell repertoires in COVID-19. The table came from immunoSEQ multiplex PCR; TCRdb's copy has only in-frame clones and leaves some out. The sample holds roughly 340,000 clones, around 87% seen once. The sample consisted of PBMCs or T cells enriched from blood (not recorded which). The receptors come from a man aged 35-49 years in a cohort exposed to, infected with or recovered from COVID-19 (not recorded which).

V and J are TRBV6-5 and TRBJ2-3; D remains ambiguous. The CDR3 length is 15 residues. V shed 0 bases and J shed 0 bases, with 7 bases lying between them. The germline V gene has CDR1 MNHEY and CDR2 SVGAGI. This CDR3 is CASSYSGTSTDTQYF. CDR3 nucleotides: TGTGCCAGCAGTTACTCGGGCACTAGCACAGATACGCAGTATTTT.

The chain joins TRBV6-5 to TRBJ1-1; 9 bases match TRBD1. The CDR3 runs 13 residues. J gave up 12 bases and V 1 base, and 6 bases lay outside the gene matches. CDR1 is MNHEY and CDR2 is SVGAGI in the germline V gene. This chain's CDR3 is CASSYLTGGDTFF. In DNA form, the CDR3 reads TGTGCCAGCAGTTACTTGACAGGGGGGGACACTTTCTTT.

This clone was seen only once. The chain has TRBV5-1 and TRBJ1-1; D possibly corresponds to TRBD1 (5 bases). This CDR3 is 16 amino acids long. Germline V CDR1 and CDR2: SGHRS, YFSETQ. Trimming shortened V by 0 bases and J by 4 bases, and 16 bases separated the two germline ends. CDR3 sequence reads: CASSLGSQGPGTEAFF. The CDR3 DNA follows: TGCGCCAGCAGCTTGGGTTCTCAGGGCCCGGGCACTGAAGCTTTCTTT. Full variable domain (outside the CDR3, taken from reference TRBV5-1 and TRBJ1-1): KAGVTQTPRYLIKTRGQQVTLSCSPISGHRSVSWYQQTPGQGLQFLFEYFSETQRNKGNFPGRFSGRQFSNSRSEMNVSTLELGDSALYLCASSLGSQGPGTEAFFGQGTRLTVV.

This clone was seen a single time. This chain joins TRBV15 and TRBJ1-5, with 8 bases fitting TRBD1. Trimming cost V 1 base and J 5 bases; bases outside gene matches: 7. The CDR3 is 16 amino acids. Per germline, CDR1 LNHNV and CDR2 YYDKDF (reference sequence). CDR3 DNA: TGTGCCACCAGCAGAGCTGACAGGGGCGGGTATCAGCCCCAGCATTTT. As protein: CATSRADRGGYQPQHF.

The gene calls are TRBV7-2 and TRBJ2-5, with D maybe TRBD2 (5 bases). Germline CDR1 is SGHTA and CDR2 is FQGNSA. The CDR3 sequence is 16 residues long. V shed 1 base and J shed 5 bases, with 17 bases lying between them. CDR3 loop: CASSLGIASLMETQYF. The CDR3 region has the DNA TGTGCCAGCAGCTTAGGTATAGCTAGCCTAATGGAGACCCAGTACTTC.

The chain employs TRBV28 and TRBJ2-1; 7 bases are a match to TRBD1. The ends lost 7 bases at V and 2 bases at J; junction bases unmatched: 2. The length of the CDR3 is 13 residues. Germline V gene lookup returns CDR1 MDHEN and CDR2 SYDVKM. For the CDR3, the DNA is TGTGCCAGCATCGGGACAGCCTACAATGAGCAGTTCTTC. Its protein product is CASIGTAYNEQFF.

V gene TRBV3-1 (or the pseudogene TRBV3-2) combines with J gene TRBJ2-5; 8 nucleotides line up with TRBD2. Germline V gene data show CDR1 as LGHDT and CDR2 as YNNKEL (reference sequence). The CDR3 consists of 16 residues. The V and J ends lost 4 bases and 1 base, in that order; junction bases with no gene match: 8. The CDR3 nucleotides are TGTGCCAGCAGCCGAAGAACTAGCGGAGGCCAAGAGACCCAGTACTTC. Translating gives CASSRRTSGGQETQYF.

This clone was picked up a small number of times. The chain has TRBV29-1 and TRBJ2-1; D may be TRBD2 (6 bases). CDR3 length equals 14 residues. Trimming took off 1 base at V and 8 bases at J, with 15 bases between the two ends. Germline CDR1 reads SQVTM; CDR2 reads ANQGSEA. CDR3 region: CSVEGGMMMDEQFF. CDR3 nucleotides: TGCAGCGTTGAAGGCGGGATGATGATGGATGAGCAGTTCTTC.

J is TRBJ2-3 and V is TRBV3-1 (or the pseudogene TRBV3-2); 11 bases match TRBD2. V shed 4 bases, J shed 2 bases, and the junction held 2 bases outside the gene matches. The CDR3 sequence is 15 residues long. Germline loops: CDR1 LGHDT, CDR2 YNNKEL (reference sequence). CDR3 in DNA: TGTGCCAGCAGCCTAGCGGGAGGGCCCACAGATACGCAGTATTTT. Translated: CASSLAGGPTDTQYF.

The sample holds a few counts of this clone. The V call is TRBV12-5, the J call TRBJ2-2; TRBD2 agrees at 10 bases. The CDR3 runs to 16 residues. V trimming: 0 bases; J trimming: 6 bases; junction bases outside the gene matches: 4. CDR1 and CDR2 (germline): LGHNT, FRNRAP. This CDR3 is CASGLVLAGTAGELFF. The CDR3 coding sequence is TGTGCTAGTGGTTTGGTACTAGCGGGAACCGCCGGGGAGCTGTTTTTT.

The rearrangement links TRBV18 to TRBJ2-5; TRBD1 matches 10 bases. CDR1 and CDR2 from the germline V gene are KGHSH and LQKENI. V lost 3 bases, J lost 3 bases, and 4 bases stayed unmatched. This CDR3 is 15 amino acids long. The CDR3 region is CASSPRGTGEETQYF. The CDR3 region has the DNA TGTGCCAGCTCACCCCGAGGGACAGGGGAAGAGACCCAGTACTTC.

This sequence joins TRBV7-3 and TRBJ2-1; 10 bases fit TRBD2. The CDR3 loop spans 17 amino acids. Germline values: CDR1 SGHTA, CDR2 FQGTGA. Germline trimming cut 4 bases from V and 4 bases from J; bases unmatched to any gene: 10. CDR3: CASSSAGTSDHYNEQFF. CDR3 nucleotide sequence: TGTGCCAGCAGCTCAGCCGGGACTAGCGACCATTACAATGAGCAGTTCTTC.

The chain recombines TRBV10-3 with TRBJ2-7; 7 bases agree with TRBD1. CDR1 ENHRY and CDR2 SYGVKD come from the germline V gene. V dropped 3 bases and J dropped 13; count of bases not matched to a gene: 12. The CDR3 is 13 residues long. The CDR3 DNA reads TGTGCCATCAGTGACCCGAGACAGGGCGCAGGCTACTTC. This encodes CAISDPRQGAGYF.

V is TRBV6-4 and J is TRBJ1-2; D is unresolved. V lost 3 bases to trimming and J lost 7 bases, with 12 bases between them. Looked up from germline, CDR1 is MRHNA and CDR2 is SNTAGT. This CDR3 region has 13 residues. This CDR3 reads CASSENRYSGYTF. The CDR3 bases are TGTGCCAGCAGTGAGAACCGCTACAGTGGCTACACCTTC.

The genes are TRBV28 and TRBJ2-4; a weak D match, TRBD2 (6 bases). The CDR3 is 15 amino acids. Germline V CDR1 and CDR2: MDHEN, SYDVKM. The ends were cut back, 4 bases at V and 6 bases at J, with 16 bases in the middle. CDR3 loop: CASSSTSLGGNIQYF. CDR3 DNA: TGTGCCAGCAGTTCCACCTCCTTGGGAGGAAACATTCAGTACTTC. Full variable domain (rest looked up from reference TRBV28 and TRBJ2-4): DVKVTQSSRYLVKRTGEKVFLECVQDMDHENMFWYRQDPGLGLRLIYFSYDVKMKEKGDIPEGYSVSREKKERFSLILESASTNQTSMYLCASSSTSLGGNIQYFGAGTRLSVL.

The chain uses TRBV4-2 and TRBJ2-7, with TRBD1 identical over 7 bases. Germline V gene sequence: CDR1 LGHNA, CDR2 YNFKEQ. V was clipped by 0 bases and J by 12 bases; unmatched bases: 14. The CDR3 runs to 15 residues. In DNA, the CDR3 is TGTGCCAGCAGCCAAGAGACAGGGTATACACTACCGGGGTACTTC. This translates into CASSQETGYTLPGYF.

This chain joins TRBV28 and TRBJ1-2, with 10 bases identical to TRBD1. V dropped 7 bases and J dropped 8; count of bases not matched to a gene: 10. The CDR3 is made up of 14 amino acids. Germline V gene lookup returns CDR1 MDHEN and CDR2 SYDVKM. The CDR3 loop is CASTTGGASGGYTF. Here the CDR3 DNA reads TGTGCCAGCACGACAGGGGGCGCGTCTGGGGGCTACACCTTC.

The gene calls are TRBV11-3 and TRBJ2-1; D is possibly TRBD2 (5 bases). Germline V gene sequence: CDR1 SGHNT, CDR2 YENEEA. The CDR3 is made up of 15 amino acids. V lost 2 bases and J 0 bases, leaving 8 bases between the germline ends. The CDR3 here is CASSLNGNSYNEQFF. CDR3 coding DNA: TGTGCCAGCAGCTTAAACGGGAACTCCTACAATGAGCAGTTCTTC.

This clone was seen a single time. The V call is TRBV6-5, the J call TRBJ2-2; unclear D gene. This CDR3 has 13 residues. Deletions cut 7 bases from V and 5 bases from J, with 11 bases between. Germline CDR1 MNHEY, CDR2 SVGAGI. The CDR3 sequence: CASTNGWTGELFF. The CDR3 DNA reads TGTGCCAGCACCAACGGGTGGACCGGGGAGCTGTTTTTT.

V usage is TRBV5-1 and J usage is TRBJ2-2, with D perhaps matching TRBD1 (6 bases). The ends were cut back, 7 bases at V and 7 bases at J, with 11 bases in the middle. Germline assignment: CDR1 SGHRS and CDR2 YFSETQ. The CDR3 totals 12 residues. This chain's CDR3 is CASQGLGGELFF. In DNA form, the CDR3 reads TGCGCCAGCCAGGGGCTCGGCGGGGAGCTGTTTTTT.

The chain links TRBV30 to TRBJ1-6; possible D gene TRBD1, 5 bases. Germline V gives CDR1 GTSNPN, CDR2 SVGIG (reference sequence). The CDR3 spans 15 residues. The V gene lost 1 base and the J gene lost 9 bases, with 16 bases spanning the gap. Here the CDR3 DNA reads TGTGCCTGGAGTGGTTTTGGGGGAGGGGCTTCACCCCTCCACTTT. Its translation is CAWSGFGGGASPLHF.

The chain recombines TRBV2 with TRBJ2-7; D is possibly TRBD1 (5 bases). V was shortened by 6 bases and J by 4 bases, with 7 bases between the two germline ends. This CDR3 contains 11 residues. CDR1 is SNHLY and CDR2 is FYNNEI in the germline V gene. The DNA for the CDR3 is TGTGCCAGCAGCAGGGAATACGAGCAGTACTTC. Amino acid sequence: CASSREYEQYF. The variable domain in full, completed from reference TRBV2 and TRBJ2-7, reads EPEVTQTPSHQVTQMGQEVILRCVPISNHLYFYWYRQILGQKVEFLVSFYNNEISEKSEIFDDQFSVERPDGSNFTLKIRSTKLEDSAMYFCASSREYEQYFGPGTRLTVT.

The genes are TRBV30 and TRBJ2-3; 7 bases are shared with TRBD2. Germline CDR1 is GTSNPN and CDR2 is SVGIG (reference sequence). Trimming removed 1 base from V and 1 base from J; junction bases left unmatched: 2. The CDR3 sequence is 14 residues long. CDR3: CAWSAGGGTDTQYF. The CDR3 DNA follows: TGTGCCTGGAGTGCGGGGGGAGGCACAGATACGCAGTATTTT.

The gene calls are TRBV6-5 and TRBJ2-4; D unresolved. The germline CDR1 and CDR2 sequences are MNHEY and SVGAGI. V lost 5 bases and J lost 3, with 11 bases in between. The CDR3 totals 14 residues. CDR3 amino acids: CASSLSRNKNIQYF. CDR3 in DNA: TGTGCCAGCAGTCTCTCGCGGAACAAAAACATTCAGTACTTC.

The chain has TRBV27 and TRBJ1-3; tentatively, D is TRBD1 (5 bases). CDR3 size: 15 residues. Germline V gene data show CDR1 as MNHEY and CDR2 as SMNVEV (reference sequence). V gave up 6 bases and J gave up 4 bases, with 16 bases separating them. As DNA, the CDR3 is TGTGCCAGCAGCTCGGGGGGGTTAGGGGGAAACACCATATATTTT. Residues: CASSSGGLGGNTIYF.

V is TRBV4-2 and J is TRBJ2-1, with D perhaps matching TRBD2 (5 bases). V lost 0 bases, J lost 6 bases, and 12 bases lay in between. Germline CDR1 LGHNA, CDR2 YNFKEQ. This CDR3 has 15 residues. This chain's CDR3 is CASSQDRASSNEQFF. CDR3 DNA: TGTGCCAGCAGCCAAGATAGGGCTAGCAGCAATGAGCAGTTCTTC.